The rows below give T cell receptor beta chains drawn from one sample of a study of T-cell memory formation after mild COVID-19. TCRdb recomputed calls from the 5' RACE reads with MiXCR, one row per CDR3 protein. There are about 140,000 distinct CDR3 sequences in the sample; about 14% occur only once, and 25% to 30% lies in the top ten. Source material: PBMCs or a T cell subset sorted from them (not recorded which). The source is an adult woman who had mild COVID-19 (a few samples of this study predate the infection). Cell type and time point are not known. Each CDR3 is given with its conserved first and last residue. Fields, in order: V gene, J gene, CDR3 protein.

TRBV5-6	TRBJ2-1	CASSLRGGTGDNEQFF
TRBV7-6	TRBJ2-7	CASSFSGTARGEQYF
TRBV12-3/TRBV12-4	TRBJ1-2	CASSPSTGGGYGYTF
TRBV15	TRBJ2-7	CATSRVRTGNDEQYF
TRBV6-2/TRBV6-3	TRBJ2-5	CASSYVGETQYF
TRBV4-3	TRBJ1-1	CASSHQTQAMNTEAFF
TRBV4-1	TRBJ1-6	CASSQVAEYSPLHF
TRBV2	TRBJ2-7	CASTTGITGTAVYEQYF
TRBV15	TRBJ2-7	CATSRDLASGVYEQYF
TRBV19	TRBJ2-7	CASSISHGLAYEQYF
TRBV7-9	TRBJ1-3	CASSPPGPDDISGNTIYF
TRBV13	TRBJ2-7	CASSSDGTSYEQYF
TRBV4-2	TRBJ2-1	CASSPKLASYNEQFF
TRBV7-7	TRBJ2-1	CASSFLAGGREQFF
TRBV5-4	TRBJ2-7	CASSHEERIYEQYF
TRBV2	TRBJ2-1	CASHGQGINNEQFF
TRBV13	TRBJ1-1	CASSPNTGLNTEAFF
TRBV9	TRBJ2-3	CASSAQLGGTDTQYF
TRBV7-2	TRBJ2-3	CASSLGAAWTDTQYF
TRBV7-9	TRBJ1-5	CASTPGTSNQPQHF
TRBV7-9	TRBJ2-1	CASSLGTSGRVGNNEQFF
TRBV7-9	TRBJ2-1	CASSSIAGTYNEQFF
TRBV29-1	TRBJ1-2	CSVTGGADYGYTF
TRBV12-3/TRBV12-4	TRBJ2-3	CASSNSDGVSDTQYF
TRBV9	TRBJ1-1	CASSVVDRVSAFF
TRBV4-1	TRBJ2-7	CASSQFRGLGEQYF
TRBV4-2	TRBJ2-1	CASSQDQGLAGDEQFF
TRBV2	TRBJ1-2	CASRLGGDYGYTF
TRBV19	TRBJ1-1	CASSIRDRGTEAFF
TRBV10-3	TRBJ2-3	CAISPGLAGTDTQYF
TRBV30	TRBJ2-3	CAWSVRERDTQYF
TRBV6-9	TRBJ1-1	CASRNRIEAFF
TRBV12-3/TRBV12-4	TRBJ2-1	CASSPQTGPSYNEQFF
TRBV25-1	TRBJ2-7	CASSERPGTGMGYEQYF
TRBV9	TRBJ2-1	CASSVGGGPSSYNEQFF
TRBV6-1	TRBJ2-1	CASSPESGGPYNEQFF